The entry below gives a single T cell receptor (beta chain) sequence along with its context. This sample was included in a study of blood T cell repertoires in COVID-19. On the study more broadly: COVID-19 samples, acute and convalescent, were from the United States, Italy and Spain.

The CDR3 is made up of 14 amino acids. The germline CDR1 and CDR2 sequences are KGHSH and LQKENI. The V and J ends lost 0 bases and 2 bases respectively, with 8 bases between them. Generated by immunoSEQ multiplex PCR, the TCRdb table keeps only in-frame clones and is missing some. The data show hundreds of thousands of clones, with 80% to 90% seen just once and less than 2.5% held by the top ten. Two consecutive negative NP/OP PCR tests, clearance, or resolved symptoms defined Cohort 3 recovery. The chain recombines TRBV18 with TRBJ2-7, with D possibly matching TRBD1 (5 bases). Specimen: PBMCs or T cells enriched from blood (not recorded which). The clonotype comes from a woman aged 18-29 years who had recovered from COVID-19. CDR3 in amino acids: CASSPPRTTYEQYF. Here the CDR3 DNA reads TGTGCCAGCTCACCACCGAGGACAACCTACGAGCAGTACTTC.